This T cell receptor (beta chain) is drawn from a study of T-cell memory formation after mild COVID-19. Overall study: Largely, the TCR clusters proved donor specific.

This CDR3 has 14 residues. Germline CDR1 reads MNHEY; CDR2 reads SVGAGI. The V and J ends lost 6 bases and 0 bases respectively, with 9 bases between them. This clonotype was picked up one time. The antigen is not known. MiXCR, run by TCRdb on the 5' RACE reads, gives a single entry per CDR3 protein. The repertoire holds 140,000 or so distinct CDR3 sequences, roughly a fifth seen once, with over 2% in the top ten. Overall study findings and caveats: Among clones contracting day 15 to 85, CD4/CD8 was balanced, whereas later expanders leaned CD4+. That cross-reactive memory joined was suggested by some responding clones appearing in pre-infection memory.

The sequence was collected from an adult woman who had mild COVID-19 (a few samples of this study predate the infection). Cell type and time point are not known. Sequenced: PBMCs or a T cell subset sorted from them (not recorded which). The V call is TRBV6-5, the J call TRBJ1-3, with unresolved D. CDR3 DNA sequence: TGTGCCAGCAGACGCATAAGCTCTGGAAACACCATATATTTT. This gives the protein CASRRISSGNTIYF.